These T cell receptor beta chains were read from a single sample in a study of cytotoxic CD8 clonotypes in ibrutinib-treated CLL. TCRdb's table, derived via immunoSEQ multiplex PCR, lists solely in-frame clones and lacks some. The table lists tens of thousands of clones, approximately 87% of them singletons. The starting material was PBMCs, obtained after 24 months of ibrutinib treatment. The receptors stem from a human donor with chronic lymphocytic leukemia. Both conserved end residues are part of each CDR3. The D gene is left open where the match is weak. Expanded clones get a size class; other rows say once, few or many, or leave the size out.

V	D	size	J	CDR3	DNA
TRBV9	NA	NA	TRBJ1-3	CASSVKGRNTIYF	TGTGCCAGCAGCGTAAAAGGGAGAAACACCATATATTTT
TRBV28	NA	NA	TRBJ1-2	CASSSGRRWGGYGYTF	TGTGCCAGCAGTTCGGGCAGGAGGTGGGGGGGCTATGGCTACACCTTC
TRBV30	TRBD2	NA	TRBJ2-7	CAWSGLAIYEQYF	TGTGCCTGGAGTGGACTAGCGATCTACGAGCAGTACTTC
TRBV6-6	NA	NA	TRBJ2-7	CASSYGVGLNEQYF	TGTGCCAGCAGTTACGGAGTGGGGTTGAACGAGCAGTACTTC
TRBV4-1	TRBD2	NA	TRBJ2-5	CASSQDPGLASETQYF	TGCGCCAGCAGCCAAGACCCGGGACTAGCCAGCGAGACCCAGTACTTC
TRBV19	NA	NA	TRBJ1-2	CASSTGQPNYGYTF	TGTGCCAGTAGTACTGGACAGCCCAACTATGGCTACACCTTC
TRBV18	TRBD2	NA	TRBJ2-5	CASSPLSGGEVETQYF	TGTGCCAGCTCACCACTCTCGGGAGGGGAAGTGGAGACCCAGTACTTC
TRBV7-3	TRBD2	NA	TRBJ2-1	CASSPGPSGTEQFF	TGTGCCAGCAGCCCAGGCCCTAGCGGGACTGAGCAGTTCTTC
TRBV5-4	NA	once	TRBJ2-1	CASSLEREKSEQFF	TGTGCCAGCAGCTTAGAACGGGAGAAGTCTGAGCAGTTCTTC
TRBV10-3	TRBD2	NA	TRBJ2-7	CAIGLAGVGNEQYF	TGTGCCATCGGACTAGCGGGAGTGGGAAACGAGCAGTACTTC
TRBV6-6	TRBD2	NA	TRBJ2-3	CASRRTSGSTDTQYF	TGTGCCAGCAGACGGACTAGCGGCAGCACAGATACGCAGTATTTT
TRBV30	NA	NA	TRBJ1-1	CAWMGNFYTEAFF	TGTGCCTGGATGGGGAACTTTTACACTGAAGCTTTCTTT
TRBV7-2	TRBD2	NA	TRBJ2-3	CASSLGLQRGVTDTQYF	TGTGCCAGCAGCTTAGGGTTGCAGCGGGGGGTCACAGATACGCAGTATTTT
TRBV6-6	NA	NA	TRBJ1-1	CASRPTGLNTEAFF	TGTGCCAGCAGGCCGACAGGTCTGAACACTGAAGCTTTCTTT
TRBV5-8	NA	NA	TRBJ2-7	CASSWGSGAYEQYF	TGTGCCAGCAGCTGGGGAAGCGGTGCCTACGAGCAGTACTTC
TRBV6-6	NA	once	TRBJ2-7	CASSYDREGHEQYF	TGTGCCAGCAGTTACGACAGGGAGGGGCACGAGCAGTACTTC
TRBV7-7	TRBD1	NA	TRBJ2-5	CASSSAQFGTEETQYF	TGTGCCAGCAGCTCCGCCCAGTTCGGGACAGAAGAGACCCAGTACTTC
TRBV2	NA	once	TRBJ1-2	CASSALARGKDYGYTF	TGTGCCAGCAGTGCGCTAGCTCGGGGGAAGGACTATGGCTACACCTTC
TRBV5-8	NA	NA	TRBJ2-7	CASSLAPGVYEQYF	TGTGCCAGCAGCTTGGCCCCCGGGGTCTACGAGCAGTACTTC
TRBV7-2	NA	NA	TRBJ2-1	CASSLGLGGRAYNEQFF	TGTGCCAGCAGCTTAGGTCTAGGCGGGCGGGCCTACAATGAGCAGTTCTTC
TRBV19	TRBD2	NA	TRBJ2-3	CASSIWGLAGLSTDTQYF	TGTGCCAGTAGTATATGGGGACTAGCGGGGCTGAGCACAGATACGCAGTATTTT
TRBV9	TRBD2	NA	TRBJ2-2	CASSPRALAGVITGELFF	TGTGCCAGCAGCCCAAGAGCGCTAGCGGGAGTAATCACCGGGGAGCTGTTTTTT
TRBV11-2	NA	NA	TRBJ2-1	CASSLRDLVNEQFF	TGTGCCAGCAGCTTACGGGACTTGGTCAATGAGCAGTTCTTC
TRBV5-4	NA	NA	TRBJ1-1	CASSPDRNMNTEAFF	TGTGCCAGCAGCCCGGACAGAAACATGAACACTGAAGCTTTCTTT
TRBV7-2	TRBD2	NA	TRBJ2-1	CASSLVGGRGYNEQFF	TGTGCCAGCAGCTTAGTCGGCGGGAGGGGGTACAATGAGCAGTTCTTC
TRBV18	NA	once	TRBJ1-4	CASSPSERREKLFF	TGTGCCAGCTCACCAAGCGAAAGAAGAGAAAAACTGTTTTTT
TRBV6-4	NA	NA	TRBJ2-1	CASSTEVDNEQFF	TGTGCCAGCAGTACGGAGGTGGACAATGAGCAGTTCTTC
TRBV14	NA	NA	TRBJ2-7	CASSEEDRGRASYEQYF	TGTGCCAGCAGCGAAGAGGATAGGGGGAGGGCCTCCTACGAGCAGTACTTC